This T cell receptor (beta chain) originates from a study of cytomegalovirus exposure and HLA in healthy donors. Points from the study as a whole: Rare TCR sequences predominated, though certain public TCRs were found in many donors. Confirmation was obtained in vitro that a few CMV-associated chains are specific for CMV antigens.

Regarding this clone: What it binds is unknown.

Primers for the PCR totalled 60 Vbeta and 13 Jbeta. Sequenced by immunoSEQ multiplex PCR; TCRdb stores in-frame clones only, minus some. The sample comprises 200,000 or so clones, approximately 80% of which are singletons, and more than 0.6% rests with the top ten. The source is a boy aged 2-9 years in good health and CMV-seronegative. Input material: PBMCs.

The CDR3 sequence is CASSITGGSTEAFF. The CDR3 bases are TGTGCCAGTAGTATAACAGGGGGTAGCACTGAAGCTTTCTTT. The chain is built from TRBV19 and TRBJ1-1, with 8 bases matching TRBD1. Germline V CDR1 and CDR2: LNHDA, SQIVND (reference sequence). Losses at the gene ends were 2 bases for V and 4 bases for J; bases not matched to a gene: 3. The CDR3 totals 14 residues.